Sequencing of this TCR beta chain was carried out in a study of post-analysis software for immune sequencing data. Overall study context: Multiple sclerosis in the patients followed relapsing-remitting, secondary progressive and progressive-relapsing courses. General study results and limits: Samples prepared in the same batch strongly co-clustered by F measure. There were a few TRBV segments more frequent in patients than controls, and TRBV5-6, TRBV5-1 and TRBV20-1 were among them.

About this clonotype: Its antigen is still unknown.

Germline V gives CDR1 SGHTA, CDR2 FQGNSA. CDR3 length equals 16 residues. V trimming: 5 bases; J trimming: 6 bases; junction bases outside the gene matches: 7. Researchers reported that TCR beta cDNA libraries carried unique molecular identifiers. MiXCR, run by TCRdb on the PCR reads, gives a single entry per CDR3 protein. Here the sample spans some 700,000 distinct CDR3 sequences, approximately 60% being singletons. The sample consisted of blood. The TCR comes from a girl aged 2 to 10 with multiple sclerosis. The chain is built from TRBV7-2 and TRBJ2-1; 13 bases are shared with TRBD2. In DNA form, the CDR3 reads TGTGCCAGCAGCCGGGGACTAGCGGGATGGGCCAATGAGCAGTTCTTC. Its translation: CASSRGLAGWANEQFF.